This TCR beta chain was recovered during a study of graft-versus-host responses after intestinal transplantation. Germline V CDR1 and CDR2: SGHTA, FQGTGA. V was pared by 1 base and J by 6 bases, with 9 bases between. The length of the CDR3 is 13 residues. The method was immunoSEQ multiplex PCR; TCRdb's version includes in-frame clones alone and lacks a portion of them. The sample shows tens of thousands of clones, around 89% of them seen only once. Study results and limitations: In recipient marrow, GvH clones were found, and some appeared first in ileum or blood.

Worth noting for this clone: What it recognizes is unknown.

The input for sequencing was unstimulated CD4+ T cells sorted from spleen or lymph node cells, taken before transplant. V gene TRBV7-3 combines with J gene TRBJ1-2; D may be TRBD1 (5 bases). The clonotype was recovered from a human donor who was the organ donor for an intestinal transplant. CDR3 DNA sequence: TGTGCCAGCAGCTTAAAGACAGCTGATGGCTACACCTTC. It codes for CASSLKTADGYTF.